One and the same sample provided the 18 T cell receptor beta chains below, sequenced in a study of T-cell reconstitution after alpha-beta-depleted transplantation in children. A TCRbeta library incorporating unique molecular identifiers was prepared. One entry per CDR3 protein results from TCRdb running MiXCR on the PCR reads. The table has some 500,000 distinct CDR3 sequences, around a third seen once. The sample in question was PBMCs from the stem cell graft donor, obtained from the stem cell graft. The receptor set was obtained from a human donor who donated a stem cell graft to a child with aplastic anemia.

CDR3: CASSRAGETYNEQFF. CDR3 bases: TGCGCCAGCAGCCGAGCGGGAGAGACCTACAATGAGCAGTTCTTC. The rearrangement links TRBV5-1 to TRBJ2-1; 8 bases map to TRBD2. Germline lookup yields CDR1 SGHRS and CDR2 YFSETQ. The length of the CDR3 is 15 residues. With V trimmed by 4 bases and J by 2 bases, 5 bases remained unmatched.

The rearrangement uses TRBV11-1 and TRBJ2-2; 12 bases align to TRBD2. This CDR3 is 16 amino acids long. Germline V lookup: CDR1 SGHAT, CDR2 FQDESV (reference sequence). V lost 0 bases and J lost 6; bases outside the gene matches: 2. CDR3 DNA sequence: TGTGCCAGCAGCTTAGCTCCTAGCGGGAGGGCCGGGGAGCTGTTTTTT. It specifies CASSLAPSGRAGELFF.

The chain combines TRBV4-1 with TRBJ2-3; 7 bases map to TRBD1. From germline, CDR1 is MGHRA and CDR2 YSYEKL. CDR3 length: 16 amino acids. Germline trimming cut 6 bases from V and 0 bases from J; bases unmatched to any gene: 9. Written as DNA, the CDR3 is TGCGCCAGCAGTTCCCCGACAGGGCATAGCACAGATACGCAGTATTTT. Amino acid sequence: CASSSPTGHSTDTQYF.

This clonotype was seen more than once but under ten times. The rearrangement joins TRBV19 to TRBJ2-5; D unresolved. The CDR3 runs 14 residues. Germline CDR1 LNHDA, CDR2 SQIVND (reference sequence). Trimming pared 1 base from V and 1 base from J, leaving 7 bases between. CDR3 residues: CASSIVGAQETQYF. CDR3 sequence (DNA): TGTGCCAGTAGTATAGTAGGAGCCCAAGAGACCCAGTACTTC.

This chain joins TRBV9 and TRBJ1-1; the D is unclear. Germline CDR1 SGDLS, CDR2 YYNGEE. This CDR3 contains 13 residues. Trimming left V 2 bases short and J 1 base short, with 6 bases between. CDR3 sequence reads: CASSVQPNTEAFF. CDR3 coding DNA: TGTGCCAGCAGCGTGCAGCCGAACACTGAAGCTTTCTTT.

This clonotype was detected only once. The rearrangement joins TRBV5-1 to TRBJ1-2; the D is unclear. V lost 0 bases and J 4 bases, leaving 13 bases between the germline ends. The CDR3 contains 15 residues. The V gene's germline CDR1 is SGHRS and CDR2 YFSETQ. CDR3 sequence: CASSLVMAGGYGYTF. As DNA, the CDR3 is TGCGCCAGCAGCTTGGTAATGGCAGGCGGCTATGGCTACACCTTC.

The V call is TRBV18, the J call TRBJ1-2; 7 positions match TRBD1. This CDR3 contains 16 residues. The germline gives CDR1 KGHSH, CDR2 LQKENI. V was pared by 2 bases and J by 3 bases, with 9 bases of the junction left unmatched. This CDR3 reads CASSPFRDRDHYGYTF. In DNA form, the CDR3 reads TGTGCCAGCTCACCATTTAGGGACAGAGACCACTATGGCTACACCTTC. Supplemented by reference TRBV18 and TRBJ1-2, the full variable domain reads NAGVMQNPRHLVRRRGQEARLRCSPMKGHSHVYWYRQLPEEGLKFMVYLQKENIIDESGMPKERFSAEFPKEGPSILRIQQVVRGDSAAYFCASSPFRDRDHYGYTFGSGTRLTVV.

Many counts were recorded for this clonotype. The chain's CDR3 is CASSPQNTGELFF. CDR3 nucleotide sequence: TGTGCCAGCAGCCCTCAGAACACCGGGGAGCTGTTTTTT. V usage is TRBV18 and J usage is TRBJ2-2; D unresolved. V lost 8 bases and J lost 1, with 8 bases in between. This CDR3 has 13 amino acids. CDR1 is KGHSH and CDR2 is LQKENI in the germline V gene.

The genes are TRBV12-3 or TRBV12-4 and TRBJ2-4; D is ambiguous. The length of the CDR3 is 15 residues. The V and J ends lost 6 bases and 1 base respectively, with 13 bases between them. CDR3 coding DNA: TGTGCCAGCAGCCGACTTTCTGGGGCCAAAAACATTCAGTACTTC. This codes for CASSRLSGAKNIQYF.

V gene TRBV6-2 or TRBV6-3 combines with J gene TRBJ2-1, with 9 bases identical to TRBD2. This CDR3 has 20 amino acids. The V segment lost 0 bases and the J segment 6 bases; nucleotides outside the gene matches: 18. CDR1 and CDR2 (germline): MNHEY, SVGEGT. CDR3 nucleotide sequence: TGTGCCAGCAGTTACTCCCCATCGGTAGCGGGAGTTCCGTCGGCCAATGAGCAGTTCTTC. This translates into CASSYSPSVAGVPSANEQFF.

This clonotype was detected a few times. The chain has TRBV11-2 and TRBJ2-7; maybe TRBD1 (5 bases). The germline V and J ends were trimmed by 1 base and 3 bases, with 13 bases remaining between them. CDR3 length: 15 amino acids. Germline V gene data show CDR1 as SGHAT and CDR2 as FQNNGV. CDR3 sequence (DNA): TGTGCCAGCAGCTTAGGGTCAGGGATCGGCTACGAGCAGTACTTC. Translating it yields CASSLGSGIGYEQYF.

This chain joins TRBV5-1 and TRBJ1-1, with 7 bases fitting TRBD1. V lost 4 bases, J lost 0 bases, and 9 bases stayed unmatched. The CDR3 extends over 16 amino acids. The germline V gene encodes CDR1 SGHRS and CDR2 YFSETQ. The CDR3 spells CASSQATGRMNTEAFF. The CDR3 DNA sequence: TGCGCCAGCAGCCAAGCGACAGGGCGAATGAACACTGAAGCTTTCTTT.

The sample holds a few counts of this clonotype. The V and J genes are TRBV12-3 or TRBV12-4 and TRBJ2-5; no clear D gene. The CDR3 contains 14 residues. V lost 5 bases and J 5 bases, leaving 15 bases between the germline ends. The CDR3 protein is CASSPFLAEETQYF. The CDR3 DNA sequence: TGTGCCAGCAGTCCCTTTTTGGCCGAGGAGACCCAGTACTTC.

This clonotype has more than one count but fewer than ten. This chain uses TRBV20-1 with TRBJ2-3, with a weak D call TRBD2 (6 bases). V dropped 6 bases and J dropped 4 bases, with 35 bases sitting between them. This CDR3 is built from 20 residues. Germline-derived CDR1 and CDR2 are DFQATT and SNEGSKA (reference sequence). CDR3 in amino acids: CSALDTVGLQPNGGSDTQYF. In DNA form, the CDR3 reads TGCAGTGCGCTAGATACTGTGGGACTTCAACCCAACGGGGGATCAGATACGCAGTATTTT.

This clonotype was detected only a few times. V and J are TRBV29-1 and TRBJ2-1; no clear D. In germline, CDR1 is SQVTM, CDR2 ANQGSEA. V was clipped by 7 bases and J by 3 bases, with 13 bases between them. CDR3 length: 13 residues. The CDR3 sequence: CSARPDHYNEQFF. The CDR3 DNA follows: TGCAGCGCCAGACCCGACCACTACAATGAGCAGTTCTTC.

V usage is TRBV29-1 and J usage is TRBJ1-5, with TRBD1 as a possible D gene (5 bases). The CDR3 has 16 amino acids. Trimming took off 3 bases at V and 5 bases at J, with 20 bases between the two ends. The germline V gene has CDR1 SQVTM and CDR2 ANQGSEA. The DNA for the CDR3 is TGCAGCGTTGACCTGCCAAAGGGGTGCCAATATCAGCCCCAGCATTTT. Its translation: CSVDLPKGCQYQPQHF.

CDR3: CASSYSGTGAGNTIYF. DNA of the CDR3: TGTGCCAGCAGTTACTCTGGGACAGGGGCTGGAAACACCATATATTTT. The genes are TRBV6-5 and TRBJ1-3; 10 bases match TRBD1. In germline, CDR1 is MNHEY, CDR2 SVGAGI. CDR3 length: 16 residues. V gave up 0 bases and J gave up 2 bases; unmatched junction bases: 1.

The V gene is TRBV7-9, the J gene TRBJ2-7; 7 nucleotides line up with TRBD2. The J segment lost 6 bases and the V segment lost 5 bases, leaving 7 bases of the junction unmatched. Germline loops: CDR1 SEHNR, CDR2 FQNEAQ (reference sequence). The CDR3 spans 13 residues. CDR3 in DNA: TGTGCCAGCAGCCCAGGACTAGTTGGCGAGCAGTACTTC. Its protein product is CASSPGLVGEQYF.